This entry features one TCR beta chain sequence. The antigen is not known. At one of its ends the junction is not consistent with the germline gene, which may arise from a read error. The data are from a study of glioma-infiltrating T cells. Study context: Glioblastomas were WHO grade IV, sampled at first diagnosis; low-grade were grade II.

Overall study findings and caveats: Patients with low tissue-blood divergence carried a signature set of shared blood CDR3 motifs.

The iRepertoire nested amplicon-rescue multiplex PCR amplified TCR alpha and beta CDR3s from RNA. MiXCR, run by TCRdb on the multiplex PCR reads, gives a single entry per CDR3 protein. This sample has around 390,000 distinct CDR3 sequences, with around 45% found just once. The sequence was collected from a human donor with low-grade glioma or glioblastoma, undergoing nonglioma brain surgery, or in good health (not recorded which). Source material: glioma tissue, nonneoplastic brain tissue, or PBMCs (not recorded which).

The CDR3 coding sequence is TGCGCCAGCAGCCTACAGCGGGTAACAGGTACGCAGTATTTT. This sequence encodes CASSLQRVTGTQYF. J is TRBJ2-3 and V is TRBV7-2, with D perhaps TRBD2 (6 bases). Germline V gives CDR1 SGHTA, CDR2 FQGNSA. This CDR3 contains 14 residues.